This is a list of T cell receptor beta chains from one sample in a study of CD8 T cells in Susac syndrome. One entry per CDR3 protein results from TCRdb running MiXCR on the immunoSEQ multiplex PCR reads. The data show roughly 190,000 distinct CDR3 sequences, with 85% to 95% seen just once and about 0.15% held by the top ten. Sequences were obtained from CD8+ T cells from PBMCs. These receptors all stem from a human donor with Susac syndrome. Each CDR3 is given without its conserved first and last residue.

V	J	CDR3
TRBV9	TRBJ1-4	ASSIRTGEKLF
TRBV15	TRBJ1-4	ATSTWTATNEKLF
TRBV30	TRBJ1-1	AWTTGAEAF
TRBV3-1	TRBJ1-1	ASSQNTEAF
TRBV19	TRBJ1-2	ASSLARWTGEYGYT
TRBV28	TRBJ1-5	ASSLPQGRGNQPQH
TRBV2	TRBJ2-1	ASSPTVNEQF
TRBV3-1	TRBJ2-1	ASSPTSGGAHEQF
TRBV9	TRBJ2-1	ASSIAGGPYNEQF
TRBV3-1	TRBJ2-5	ASSQGSGYSVIVTQY
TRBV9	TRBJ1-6	ASSAGQTNSPLH
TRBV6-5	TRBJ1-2	ASTAGTGPNGYT
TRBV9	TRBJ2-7	ASSTGTGPSYEQY
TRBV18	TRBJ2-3	ASSPLPQSGRGTDTQY
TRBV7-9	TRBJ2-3	ASSSPPDRASTDTQY
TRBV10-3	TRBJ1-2	AISESIPGGGYGYT
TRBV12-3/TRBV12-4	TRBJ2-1	ASRKDTSYNEQF
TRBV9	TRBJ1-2	ASSGTTNYGYT
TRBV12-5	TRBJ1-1	ASGLDQTRGMPEAF
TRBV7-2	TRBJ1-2	ASSLGTGPSGYT
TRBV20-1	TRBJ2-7	SARPGHSYEQY
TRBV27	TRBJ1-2	ASSPGQGVNYGYT
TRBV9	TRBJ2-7	ASSARDSYYEQY
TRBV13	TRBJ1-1	ASSPTDGNTEAF
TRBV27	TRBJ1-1	ASSPWLGENTEAF
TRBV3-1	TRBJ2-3	ASSQDSARTPIGTDTQY
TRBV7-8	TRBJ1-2	ASSLARPSSSYGYT
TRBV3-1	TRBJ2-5	ASSQGASGGQETQY
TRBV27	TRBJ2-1	ASSGDFSVANEQF
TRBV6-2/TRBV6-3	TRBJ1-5	ASSSSGVGQPQH
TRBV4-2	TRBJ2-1	ASSQGNSGLSYNEQF
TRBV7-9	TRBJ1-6	ASRGGADNSPLH
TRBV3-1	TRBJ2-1	ASSQVAGADNEQF
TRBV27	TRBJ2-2	ASIDYHTGELF
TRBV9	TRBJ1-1	ASSVDGLLDTEAF
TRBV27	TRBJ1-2	ASSFNSRVNYGYT
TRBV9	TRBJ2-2	ASSPSSPGELF
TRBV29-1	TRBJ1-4	SVEVGEVNEKLF
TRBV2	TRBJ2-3	ATREYPASTDTQY
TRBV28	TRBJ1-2	ASSSGANVGYT
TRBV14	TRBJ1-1	ASSQDVYRVDTEAF
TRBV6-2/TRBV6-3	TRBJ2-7	ASTAKTEPYEQY
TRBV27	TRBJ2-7	ASSSLGTSTYEQY
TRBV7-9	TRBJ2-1	ASTPPGNEQF
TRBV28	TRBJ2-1	ASTDAGLRLTYNEQF
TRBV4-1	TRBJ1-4	ASSQERQGNEKLF
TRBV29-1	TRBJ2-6	SVQRQGSSGANVLT
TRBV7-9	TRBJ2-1	ASSLDPNSYNEQF
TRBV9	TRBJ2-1	ASSVSSGAGSYNEQF